What follows describes a single TCR beta chain. CDR1 is KGHSH and CDR2 is LQKENI in the germline V gene. V shed 4 bases, J shed 5 bases, and the junction held 10 bases outside the gene matches. The CDR3 consists of 15 residues. Original processing notes: Nucleated cell number was recorded as an estimate derived from reference gene primer amplification. Method: immunoSEQ multiplex PCR; TCRdb's copy keeps in-frame clones and lacks some. V and J calls and clone size are copied from that table; D and trimming were computed from the DNA. This table has some 140,000 clones, roughly four fifths appearing once. The entry originates in a study of blood T cell repertoires in COVID-19. Background on the study: T cells, B-cell-depleted T cells, or PBMCs supplied cDNA or gDNA.

The chain recombines TRBV18 with TRBJ2-5; 7 nucleotides match TRBD2. The TCR comes from a woman in her sixties with acute or convalescent COVID-19. The source material was peripheral blood. The CDR3 bases are TGTGCCAGCTCACTTGCGGGGGTTGGAAGTGAGACCCAGTACTTC. Translation: CASSLAGVGSETQYF. The whole variable domain, filled in from reference TRBV18 and TRBJ2-5, reads NAGVMQNPRHLVRRRGQEARLRCSPMKGHSHVYWYRQLPEEGLKFMVYLQKENIIDESGMPKERFSAEFPKEGPSILRIQQVVRGDSAAYFCASSLAGVGSETQYFGPGTRLLVL.